The 30 T cell receptor beta chains below come from one sample, sequenced in a study of shared clonotypes between healthy human individuals (TCRdb year 2020). The library was produced with the immunoSEQ multiplex PCR assay. The table comes from immuneACCESS by way of TCRdb, which keeps in-frame sequences with V and J called. Part of the clones is missing from these tables; in studies checked, under half for an unresolved V gene and the rest for unknown reasons. This sample is represented by about 1.5 million clones; around 98% of them were singletons. The ten largest clones add up to about 0.42% of the sample. The sequencing input was naive CD4+ T cells sorted from blood. Per the publication, the cell subset or site label means: CD45RA+ positively selected. The source is a young man in good health.

V usage is TRBV4-2 and J usage is TRBJ2-1; D is unresolved. The V end lost 0 bases, the J end lost 9 bases, and 9 bases lay between the germline ends. This CDR3 is built from 13 residues. Germline-derived CDR1 and CDR2 are LGHNA and YNFKEQ. For the CDR3, the DNA is TGTGCCAGCAGCCAAGAAAAGGTAGCTGAGCAGTTCTTC. Its translation is CASSQEKVAEQFF.

The chain is built from TRBV7-2 and TRBJ1-5; perhaps TRBD1 as D (5 bases). CDR1 is SGHTA and CDR2 is FQGNSA in the germline V gene. The CDR3 totals 13 residues. Trimming shortened V by 2 bases and J by 15 bases, and 17 bases separated the two germline ends. CDR3 coding DNA: TGTGCCAGCAGCTTAAACAGGCCAGGCTTTCCGCATTTT. This encodes CASSLNRPGFPHF.

V and J are TRBV27 and TRBJ2-1, with 8 bases identical to TRBD2. Germline V gene lookup returns CDR1 MNHEY and CDR2 SMNVEV (reference sequence). The CDR3 is made up of 15 amino acids. V was pared by 3 bases and J by 2 bases, with 3 bases of the junction left unmatched. CDR3 residues: CASSFLSGAYNEQFF. DNA for the CDR3: TGTGCCAGCAGTTTTCTTAGCGGGGCCTACAATGAGCAGTTCTTC.

CDR3 residues: CASSTTGELFF. CDR3 sequence (DNA): TGCGCCAGCAGCACCACCGGGGAGCTGTTTTTT. The chain links TRBV5-1 to TRBJ2-2; D call uncertain. The V gene's germline CDR1 is SGHRS and CDR2 YFSETQ. Trimming left V 4 bases short and J 4 bases short, with 2 bases between. CDR3 length: 11 residues. Combining the CDR3 with reference TRBV5-1 and TRBJ2-2 gives the whole variable domain KAGVTQTPRYLIKTRGQQVTLSCSPISGHRSVSWYQQTPGQGLQFLFEYFSETQRNKGNFPGRFSGRQFSNSRSEMNVSTLELGDSALYLCASSTTGELFFGEGSRLTVL.

The J gene is TRBJ1-1, the V gene TRBV29-1; 7 positions agree with TRBD1. With 7 bases clipped from V and 8 bases from J, the junction kept 10 bases outside the gene matches. Germline V gene data show CDR1 as SQVTM and CDR2 as ANQGSEA. The CDR3 spans 12 residues. Here the CDR3 DNA reads TGCAGCGCCCGGGGAGGGGGACAGGAAGCTTTCTTT. It is translated as CSARGGGQEAFF.

A word on this clone: At the DNA level, this CDR3 is encoded by other sequences in the same sample as well. This chain links TRBV9 with TRBJ1-1; 7 bases line up with TRBD1. The CDR3 sequence is 13 residues long. CDR1 SGDLS and CDR2 YYNGEE come from the germline V gene. Losses at the gene ends were 0 bases for V and 5 bases for J; bases not matched to a gene: 1. The CDR3 is CASSVARGTEAFF. Here the CDR3 DNA reads TGTGCCAGCAGCGTAGCCAGGGGGACTGAAGCTTTCTTT.

This chain joins TRBV29-1 and TRBJ2-5, with 9 bases matching TRBD2. V dropped 7 bases and J dropped 3; count of bases not matched to a gene: 15. Germline CDR1 reads SQVTM; CDR2 reads ANQGSEA. The CDR3 is 16 amino acids. The CDR3 reads CSGVPGLASGEETQYF. CDR3 bases: TGCAGCGGGGTGCCGGGACTAGCCTCTGGGGAAGAGACCCAGTACTTC.

This clone appeared a single time. This chain links TRBV11-3 with TRBJ2-1; weak D call: TRBD2 (5 bases). The V end was cut by 4 bases, the J end by 6 bases, with 13 bases between. Germline loops: CDR1 SGHNT, CDR2 YENEEA. The CDR3 consists of 14 residues. Here the CDR3 DNA reads TGTGCCAGCAGCTCGACCAGAGGGTCCAATGAGCAGTTCTTC. Protein: CASSSTRGSNEQFF.

The rearrangement joins TRBV5-4 to TRBJ2-1; possible D gene TRBD2, 6 bases. Germline-derived CDR1 and CDR2 are SGHNT and YYREEE (reference sequence). Trimming cost V 6 bases and J 1 base, with 14 bases left between them. The CDR3 spans 15 residues. This CDR3 reads CASTFGLPSYNEQFF. As DNA, the CDR3 is TGTGCCAGCACCTTCGGACTACCTTCCTACAATGAGCAGTTCTTC.

The rearrangement joins TRBV11-2 to TRBJ1-5; no clear D gene. Trimming cost V 1 base and J 0 bases, with 10 bases left between them. This CDR3 spans 16 amino acids. The V gene's germline CDR1 is SGHAT and CDR2 FQNNGV. CDR3 residues: CASSLVSRYSNQPQHF. In nucleotides, the CDR3 is TGTGCCAGCAGCTTAGTTTCACGCTATAGCAATCAGCCCCAGCATTTT. Drawing the rest from reference TRBV11-2 and TRBJ1-5, the complete variable domain is EAGVAQSPRYKIIEKRQSVAFWCNPISGHATLYWYQQILGQGPKLLIQFQNNGVVDDSQLPKDRFSAERLKGVDSTLKIQPAKLEDSAVYLCASSLVSRYSNQPQHFGDGTRLSIL.

This chain uses TRBV18 with TRBJ2-7, with a tentative D call TRBD1 (6 bases). Between the trimmed V and J ends, which lost 6 bases and 2 bases, there was a span of 17 bases. Germline V gives CDR1 KGHSH, CDR2 LQKENI. The CDR3 spans 15 residues. CDR3 nucleotides: TGTGCCAGCTCCGACCCCAGGGGAAGAGCCTACGAGCAGTACTTC. Protein product: CASSDPRGRAYEQYF.

Points on this clone: The same CDR3 also results from other DNA sequences found in this sample. The chain has TRBV5-4 and TRBJ1-3, with TRBD1 matching 7 bases. V lost 3 bases to trimming and J lost 2 bases; unmatched junction nucleotides: 2. The CDR3 covers 14 residues. Germline CDR1 is SGHNT and CDR2 is YYREEE (reference sequence). The CDR3 loop reads CASSSTGTGNTIYF. CDR3 DNA: TGTGCCAGCAGCTCGACAGGGACTGGAAACACCATATATTTT.

The rearrangement uses TRBV30 and TRBJ2-1; D remains ambiguous. CDR3 length: 13 amino acids. Trimming removed 5 bases at V and 7 bases at J, with 15 bases between. CDR1 GTSNPN and CDR2 SVGIG come from the germline V gene (reference sequence). CDR3 residues: CAWVGDWLNEQFF. Written as DNA, the CDR3 is TGTGCCTGGGTCGGTGACTGGCTTAATGAGCAGTTCTTC.

About this clone: Other DNA sequences from this sample encode an identical CDR3 as well. This rearrangement joins TRBV28 to TRBJ1-1; D is possibly TRBD1 (5 bases). Deletions cut 1 base from V and 8 bases from J, with 8 bases between. Germline V gene lookup returns CDR1 MDHEN and CDR2 SYDVKM. This CDR3 has 12 residues. CDR3 nucleotide sequence: TGTGCCAGCAGTTTATCAGGGTCGGAAGCTTTCTTT. Its protein product is CASSLSGSEAFF.

The chain combines TRBV7-4 with TRBJ2-4; D unresolved. The V and J ends lost 3 bases and 3 bases respectively, with 15 bases between them. CDR3 length equals 16 residues. Germline assignment: CDR1 SGHVT and CDR2 SQSDAQ. The CDR3 region is CASSFETWVVKNIQYF. The CDR3 bases are TGTGCCAGCAGCTTTGAGACCTGGGTGGTCAAAAACATTCAGTACTTC.

The genes are TRBV10-1 and TRBJ1-5; no firm D call. V lost 6 bases and J 4 bases, leaving 25 bases between the germline ends. The CDR3 contains 18 residues. CDR1 and CDR2 (germline): WNHNN, SYGVQD (reference sequence). This CDR3 reads CASREKLGRRYRNQPQHF. The DNA for the CDR3 is TGCGCCAGCAGGGAGAAACTCGGACGCCGTTATCGTAATCAGCCCCAGCATTTT.

DNA of the CDR3: TGCGCCAGCAGGCTTCCAGGGGACTGGGGCTACACCTTC. The encoded protein is CASRLPGDWGYTF. The rearrangement links TRBV5-1 to TRBJ1-2, with D possibly matching TRBD1 (6 bases). This CDR3 region has 13 residues. Per germline, CDR1 SGHRS and CDR2 YFSETQ. Trimming left V 5 bases short and J 8 bases short, with 16 bases between.

This sequence joins TRBV7-9 and TRBJ2-7, with D maybe TRBD1 (5 bases). The CDR3 has 14 residues. CDR1 and CDR2 (germline): SEHNR, FQNEAQ (reference sequence). The ends were cut back, 6 bases at V and 4 bases at J, with 16 bases in the middle. CDR3 protein: CASSLTGIGYEQYF. CDR3 nucleotide sequence: TGTGCCAGCAGTCTAACAGGAATCGGATACGAGCAGTACTTC.

The chain carries TRBV9 and TRBJ2-2, with D unclear. Per the germline V gene, CDR1 is SGDLS and CDR2 is YYNGEE. The CDR3 totals 12 residues. Trimming removed 3 bases at V and 3 bases at J, with 3 bases between. The CDR3 region is CASSEYTGELFF. CDR3 sequence (DNA): TGTGCCAGCAGCGAATACACCGGGGAGCTGTTTTTT.

The V call is TRBV27, the J call TRBJ1-1, with 7 bases lining up with TRBD1. J was trimmed by 3 bases and V by 5 bases; bases with no gene match: 18. Germline V lookup: CDR1 MNHEY, CDR2 SMNVEV (reference sequence). This CDR3 has 18 residues. CDR3 loop: CASSLYRGAAVADTEAFF. In DNA, the CDR3 is TGTGCCAGCAGTCTCTACAGGGGCGCGGCCGTGGCGGACACTGAAGCTTTCTTT.

This rearrangement joins TRBV30 to TRBJ1-2, with 7 bases fitting TRBD1. CDR1 and CDR2 from the germline V gene are GTSNPN and SVGIG (reference sequence). The CDR3 covers 15 residues. Unmatched junction bases numbered 8, after V lost 0 bases and J lost 4 bases. The CDR3: CAWSVRDRVFYGYTF. In DNA form, the CDR3 reads TGTGCCTGGAGTGTACGGGACAGAGTCTTCTATGGCTACACCTTC.

The V and J genes are TRBV25-1 and TRBJ2-5, with D possibly being TRBD2 (6 bases). From germline, CDR1 is MGHDK and CDR2 SYGVNS. The CDR3 consists of 14 residues. The V and J ends lost 4 bases and 3 bases respectively, with 12 bases between them. The CDR3 sequence is CASSALGGKETQYF. The DNA for the CDR3 is TGTGCCAGCAGTGCCCTGGGGGGAAAAGAGACCCAGTACTTC.

About this clone itself: Other DNA sequences from this sample encode an identical CDR3 as well. The chain employs TRBV29-1 and TRBJ2-7, with TRBD1 matching 9 bases. The CDR3 length is 13 residues. J lost 3 bases, V lost 3 bases, and 3 bases had no gene match. Germline V gene sequence: CDR1 SQVTM, CDR2 ANQGSEA. The CDR3, as DNA: TGCAGCGTTGAGGGACAGGGTCTCTACGAGCAGTACTTC. Translated, it gives CSVEGQGLYEQYF.

V is TRBV27 and J is TRBJ1-1; maybe TRBD1 (6 bases). Germline V gene data show CDR1 as MNHEY and CDR2 as SMNVEV (reference sequence). Deletions cut 5 bases from V and 0 bases from J, with 19 bases between. This CDR3 spans 17 amino acids. CDR3 coding DNA: TGTGCCAGCAGTCCCTTCCGAGGCAGGGGAATGAACACTGAAGCTTTCTTT. Translating gives CASSPFRGRGMNTEAFF.

The chain employs TRBV30 and TRBJ2-7; no firm D call. CDR1 and CDR2 (germline): GTSNPN, SVGIG (reference sequence). The V and J ends lost 0 bases and 3 bases respectively, with 15 bases between them. There are 15 residues in the CDR3. CDR3 DNA: TGTGCCTGGAGTGTACGCCGGCAACTTCGCTACGAGCAGTACTTC. Protein: CAWSVRRQLRYEQYF. Full variable domain (remainder filled in from reference TRBV30 and TRBJ2-7): SQTIHQWPATLVQPVGSPLSLECTVEGTSNPNLYWYRQAAGRGLQLLFYSVGIGQISSEVPQNLSASRPQDRQFILSSKKLLLSDSGFYLCAWSVRRQLRYEQYFGPGTRLTVT.

The V gene is TRBV28, the J gene TRBJ2-7; tentatively, D is TRBD1 or TRBD2 (5 bases each). This CDR3 is 16 amino acids long. Germline CDR1 reads MDHEN; CDR2 reads SYDVKM. V gave up 7 bases and J gave up 5 bases, with 24 bases separating them. CDR3 amino acids: CASTLRTTGTSHEQYF. CDR3 DNA: TGTGCCAGCACCCTAAGGACAACCGGGACGTCCCACGAGCAGTACTTC.

Concerning this clone: The same CDR3 is also encoded by other DNA sequences in this sample. The chain recombines TRBV28 with TRBJ2-7, with D unresolved. This CDR3 is 13 amino acids long. Deletions cut 3 bases from V and 0 bases from J, with 6 bases between. In germline, CDR1 is MDHEN, CDR2 SYDVKM. Here the CDR3 DNA reads TGTGCCAGCAGTTTGTCCCCCTCCTACGAGCAGTACTTC. Protein sequence: CASSLSPSYEQYF.

The chain has TRBV25-1 and TRBJ2-3, with a tentative D call TRBD2 (5 bases). Germline V CDR1 and CDR2: MGHDK, SYGVNS. This CDR3 contains 16 residues. V lost 2 bases and J lost 5, with 17 bases in between. CDR3 loop: CASSERVSATGDTQYF. CDR3 sequence (DNA): TGTGCCAGCAGTGAAAGGGTTAGCGCAACGGGAGATACGCAGTATTTT.

The chain employs TRBV11-3 and TRBJ2-7, with 7 positions matching TRBD1. After removal of 5 bases from V and 4 bases from J, the junction contained 8 bases not matched to a gene. The CDR3 consists of 14 residues. Germline V gene data show CDR1 as SGHNT and CDR2 as YENEEA. CDR3 nucleotide sequence: TGTGCCAGCAGCCCGAGGGACAGCCAATACGAGCAGTACTTC. This sequence encodes CASSPRDSQYEQYF.

The V gene is TRBV4-3, the J gene TRBJ2-5; a weak D match, TRBD1 (5 bases). Trimming pared 5 bases from V and 5 bases from J, leaving 12 bases between. Germline CDR1 and CDR2: LGHNA and YSLEER. This CDR3 has 13 amino acids. The DNA for the CDR3 is TGCGCCAGCAGCTCAGGGTTACACGAGACCCAGTACTTC. Amino acid sequence: CASSSGLHETQYF.